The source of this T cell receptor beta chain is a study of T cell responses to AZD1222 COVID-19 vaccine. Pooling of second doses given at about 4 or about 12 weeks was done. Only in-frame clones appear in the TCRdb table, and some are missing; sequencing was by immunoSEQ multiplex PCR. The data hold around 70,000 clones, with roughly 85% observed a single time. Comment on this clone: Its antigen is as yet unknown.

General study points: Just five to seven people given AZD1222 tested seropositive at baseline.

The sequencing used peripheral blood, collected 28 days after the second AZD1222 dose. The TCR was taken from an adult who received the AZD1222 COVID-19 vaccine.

CDR3 amino acids: CASSYTADSNQPQHF. For the CDR3, the DNA is TGTGCCAGCAGTTACACCGCGGATAGCAATCAGCCCCAGCATTTT. The chain employs TRBV6-5 and TRBJ1-5; D is unresolved. The CDR3 length is 15 residues. Germline V gene lookup returns CDR1 MNHEY and CDR2 SVGAGI. With 2 bases removed from V and 0 bases from J, the gap between germline ends came to 8 bases.